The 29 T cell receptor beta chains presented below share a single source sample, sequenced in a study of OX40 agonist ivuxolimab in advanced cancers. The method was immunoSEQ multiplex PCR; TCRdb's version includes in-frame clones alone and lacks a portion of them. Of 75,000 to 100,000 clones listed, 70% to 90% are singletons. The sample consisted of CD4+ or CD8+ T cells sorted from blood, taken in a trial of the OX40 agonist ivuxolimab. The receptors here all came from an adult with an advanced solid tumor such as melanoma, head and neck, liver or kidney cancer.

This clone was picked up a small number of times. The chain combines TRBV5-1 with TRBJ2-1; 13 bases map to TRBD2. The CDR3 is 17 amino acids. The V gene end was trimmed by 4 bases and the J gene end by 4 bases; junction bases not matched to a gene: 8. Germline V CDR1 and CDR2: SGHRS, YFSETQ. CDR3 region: CASSGRLAGGLYNEQFF. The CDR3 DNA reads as TGCGCCAGCAGCGGGAGACTAGCGGGAGGCTTATACAATGAGCAGTTCTTC.

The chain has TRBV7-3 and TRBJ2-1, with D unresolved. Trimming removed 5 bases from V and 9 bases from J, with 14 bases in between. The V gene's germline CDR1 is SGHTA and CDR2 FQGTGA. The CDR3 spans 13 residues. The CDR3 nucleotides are TGTGCCAGCAGCGCGACTCACGGTGGTGAGCAGTTCTTC. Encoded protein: CASSATHGGEQFF.

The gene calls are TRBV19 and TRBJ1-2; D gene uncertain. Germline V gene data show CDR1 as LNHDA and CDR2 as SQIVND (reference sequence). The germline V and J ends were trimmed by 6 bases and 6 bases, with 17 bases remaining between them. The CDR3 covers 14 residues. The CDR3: CASRISDRYDGYTF. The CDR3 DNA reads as TGTGCCAGTAGGATCAGTGACCGGTACGATGGCTACACCTTC.

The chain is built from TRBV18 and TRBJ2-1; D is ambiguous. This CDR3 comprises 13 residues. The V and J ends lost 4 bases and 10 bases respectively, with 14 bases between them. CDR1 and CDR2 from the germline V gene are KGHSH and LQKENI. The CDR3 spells CASSLSGQREQFF. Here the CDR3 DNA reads TGTGCCAGCTCACTCTCCGGGCAAAGGGAGCAGTTCTTC.

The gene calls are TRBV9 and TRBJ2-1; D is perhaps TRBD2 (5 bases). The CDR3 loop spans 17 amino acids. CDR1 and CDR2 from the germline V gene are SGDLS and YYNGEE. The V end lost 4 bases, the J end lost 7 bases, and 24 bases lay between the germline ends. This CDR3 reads CASSPPSGIPGPNEQFF. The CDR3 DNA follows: TGTGCCAGCAGCCCTCCGTCCGGGATCCCCGGACCAAATGAGCAGTTCTTC.

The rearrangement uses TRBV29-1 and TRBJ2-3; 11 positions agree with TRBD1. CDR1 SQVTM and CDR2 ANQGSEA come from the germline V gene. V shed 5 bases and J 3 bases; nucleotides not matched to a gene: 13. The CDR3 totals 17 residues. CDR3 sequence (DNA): TGCAGCGTTTTGGAGCGAACGGGGACAGGGGGAACAGATACGCAGTATTTT. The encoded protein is CSVLERTGTGGTDTQYF.

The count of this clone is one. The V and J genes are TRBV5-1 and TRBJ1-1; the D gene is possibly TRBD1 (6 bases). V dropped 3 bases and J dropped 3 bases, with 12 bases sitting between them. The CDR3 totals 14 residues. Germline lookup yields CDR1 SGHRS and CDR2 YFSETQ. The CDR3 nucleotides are TGCGCCAGCAGCTCGCAGGGGATAGACACTGAAGCTTTCTTT. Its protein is CASSSQGIDTEAFF.

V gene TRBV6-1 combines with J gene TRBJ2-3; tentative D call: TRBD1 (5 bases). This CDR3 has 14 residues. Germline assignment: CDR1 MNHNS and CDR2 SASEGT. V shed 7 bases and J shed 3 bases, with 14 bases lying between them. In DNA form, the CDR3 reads TGTGCCAGCAAAAGCAGGGATTATACAGATACGCAGTATTTT. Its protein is CASKSRDYTDTQYF.

The CDR3, as DNA: TGCAGCGTTGCCGGCTCAGCTGGGGGCTACACCTTC. It specifies CSVAGSAGGYTF. The rearrangement uses TRBV29-1 and TRBJ1-2, with unresolved D. Between the trimmed V and J ends, which lost 4 bases and 8 bases, there was a span of 14 bases. Germline V gene data show CDR1 as SQVTM and CDR2 as ANQGSEA. The CDR3 extends over 12 amino acids. The full variable domain, its missing parts supplied by reference TRBV29-1 and TRBJ1-2, is SAVISQKPSRDICQRGTSLTIQCQVDSQVTMMFWYRQQPGQSLTLIATANQGSEATYESGFVIDKFPISRPNLTFSTLTVSNMSPEDSSIYLCSVAGSAGGYTFGSGTRLTVV.

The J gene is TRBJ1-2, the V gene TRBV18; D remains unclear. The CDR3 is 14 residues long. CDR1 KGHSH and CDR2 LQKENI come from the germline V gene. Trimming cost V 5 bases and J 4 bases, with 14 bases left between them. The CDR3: CASSLGKLGYGYTF. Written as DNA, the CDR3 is TGTGCCAGCTCATTAGGGAAGTTAGGCTATGGCTACACCTTC.

The DNA of the CDR3 is TGCGCCAGCAGTGAGTCGTTAGCTGGCACAGATACGCAGTATTTT. Translation: CASSESLAGTDTQYF. The chain employs TRBV10-2 and TRBJ2-3; D is ambiguous. V was pared by 0 bases and J by 1 base, with 8 bases between. The CDR3 is 15 amino acids. Germline V CDR1 and CDR2: WSHSY, SAAADI.

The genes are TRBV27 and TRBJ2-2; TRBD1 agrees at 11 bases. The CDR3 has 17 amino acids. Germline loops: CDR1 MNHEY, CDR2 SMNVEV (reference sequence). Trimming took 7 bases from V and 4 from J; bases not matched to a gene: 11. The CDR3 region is CASTPFTGTGGTGELFF. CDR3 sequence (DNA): TGTGCCAGCACTCCATTTACCGGGACAGGGGGCACCGGGGAGCTGTTTTTT.

The CDR3 bases are TGCGCCAGCAGCTTCGGACTAGCGGATAACACCGGGGAGCTGTTTTTT. Amino acids: CASSFGLADNTGELFF. V and J are TRBV5-1 and TRBJ2-2, with 10 bases matching TRBD2. Germline V gene data show CDR1 as SGHRS and CDR2 as YFSETQ. Trimming at V came to 2 bases and at J to 2 bases, leaving 3 bases not matched to a gene. The CDR3 contains 16 residues.

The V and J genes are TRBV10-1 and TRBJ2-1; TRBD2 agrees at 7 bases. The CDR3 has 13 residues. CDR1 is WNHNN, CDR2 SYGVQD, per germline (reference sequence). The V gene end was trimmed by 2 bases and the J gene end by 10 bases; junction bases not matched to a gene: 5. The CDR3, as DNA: TGCGCCAGCAGTGAGCCGGGGACTAACGAGCAGTTCTTC. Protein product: CASSEPGTNEQFF.

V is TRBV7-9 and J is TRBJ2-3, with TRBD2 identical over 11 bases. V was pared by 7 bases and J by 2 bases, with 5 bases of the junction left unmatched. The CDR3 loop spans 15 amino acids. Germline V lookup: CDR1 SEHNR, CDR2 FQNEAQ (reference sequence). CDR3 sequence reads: CASTTSGSVTDTQYF. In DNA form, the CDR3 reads TGTGCCAGCACCACTAGCGGGAGTGTCACAGATACGCAGTATTTT.

The CDR3, as DNA: TGTGCCAGCAGTCCGTGGGACAACACGAACACTGAAGCTTTCTTT. This codes for CASSPWDNTNTEAFF. This chain joins TRBV28 and TRBJ1-1, with D tentatively TRBD1 (6 bases). Germline V gene sequence: CDR1 MDHEN, CDR2 SYDVKM. This CDR3 spans 15 amino acids. The ends were cut back, 5 bases at V and 1 base at J, with 14 bases in the middle. Full variable domain (missing parts from reference TRBV28 and TRBJ1-1): DVKVTQSSRYLVKRTGEKVFLECVQDMDHENMFWYRQDPGLGLRLIYFSYDVKMKEKGDIPEGYSVSREKKERFSLILESASTNQTSMYLCASSPWDNTNTEAFFGQGTRLTVV.

The CDR3 DNA reads TGCGCCAGCAGCTCTTCCGGGACAGGGTACACTGAAGCTTTCTTT. It specifies CASSSSGTGYTEAFF. This rearrangement joins TRBV5-1 to TRBJ1-1, with 9 bases fitting TRBD1. Per germline, CDR1 SGHRS and CDR2 YFSETQ. J lost 3 bases, V lost 3 bases, and 6 bases had no gene match. The CDR3 is made up of 15 amino acids.

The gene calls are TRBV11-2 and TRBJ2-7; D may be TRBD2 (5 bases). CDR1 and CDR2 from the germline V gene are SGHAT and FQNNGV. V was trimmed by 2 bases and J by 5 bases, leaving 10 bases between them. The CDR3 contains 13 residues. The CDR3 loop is CASSLSSGNEQYF. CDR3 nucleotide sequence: TGTGCCAGCAGCTTATCTTCGGGGAACGAGCAGTACTTC.

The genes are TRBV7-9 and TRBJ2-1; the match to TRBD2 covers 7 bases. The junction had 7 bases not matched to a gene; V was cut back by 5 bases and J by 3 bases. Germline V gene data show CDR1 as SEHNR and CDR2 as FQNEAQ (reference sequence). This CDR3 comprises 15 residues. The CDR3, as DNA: TGTGCCAGCAGCGGAGCGGGAAACATCTACAATGAGCAGTTCTTC. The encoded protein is CASSGAGNIYNEQFF.

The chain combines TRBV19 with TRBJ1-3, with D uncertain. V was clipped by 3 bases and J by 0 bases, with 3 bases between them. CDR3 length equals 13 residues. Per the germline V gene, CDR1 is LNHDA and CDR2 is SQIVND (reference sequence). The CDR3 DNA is TGTGCCAGTAGTATTCCCTCTGGAAACACCATATATTTT. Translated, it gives CASSIPSGNTIYF.

DNA for the CDR3: TGTGCCAGCAGCTTGTCCAGCGGGAGCCACAATGAGCAGTTCTTC. It encodes CASSLSSGSHNEQFF. The J gene is TRBJ2-1, the V gene TRBV5-4; the match to TRBD2 covers 8 bases. V lost 1 base, J lost 5 bases, and 5 bases stayed unmatched. This CDR3 region has 15 residues. From germline, CDR1 is SGHNT and CDR2 YYREEE (reference sequence).

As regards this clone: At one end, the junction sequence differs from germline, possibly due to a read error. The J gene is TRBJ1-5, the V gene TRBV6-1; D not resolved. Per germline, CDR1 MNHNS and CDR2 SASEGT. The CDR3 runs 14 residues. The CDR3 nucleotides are TGTGCCATCAGTGAGTCGATGGGGTCACAGCCCCAGCATTTT. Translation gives CAISESMGSQPQHF.

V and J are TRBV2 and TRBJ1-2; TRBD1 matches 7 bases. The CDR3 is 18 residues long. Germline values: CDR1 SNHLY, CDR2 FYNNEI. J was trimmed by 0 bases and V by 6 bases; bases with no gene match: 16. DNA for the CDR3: TGTGCCAGCAGCATACGATCGGACAGGCGGTTAGCTAACTATGGCTACACCTTC. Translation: CASSIRSDRRLANYGYTF.

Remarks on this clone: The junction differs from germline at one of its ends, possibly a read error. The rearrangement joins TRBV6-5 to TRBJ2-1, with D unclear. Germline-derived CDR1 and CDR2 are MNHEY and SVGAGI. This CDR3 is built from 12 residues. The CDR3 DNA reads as TGTGCCAGCAGCTACTCAGACAATGAGCAGTTCTTC. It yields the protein CASSYSDNEQFF.

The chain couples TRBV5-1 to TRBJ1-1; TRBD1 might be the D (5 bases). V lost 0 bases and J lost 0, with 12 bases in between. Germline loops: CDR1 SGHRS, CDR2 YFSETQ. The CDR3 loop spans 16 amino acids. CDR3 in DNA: TGCGCCAGCAGCTTGGTGGCGGGACGGTTGAACACTGAAGCTTTCTTT. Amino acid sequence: CASSLVAGRLNTEAFF.

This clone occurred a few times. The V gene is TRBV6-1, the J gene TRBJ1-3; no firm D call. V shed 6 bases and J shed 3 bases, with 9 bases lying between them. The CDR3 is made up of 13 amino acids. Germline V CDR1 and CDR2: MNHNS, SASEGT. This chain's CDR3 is CASRVAVGNTIYF. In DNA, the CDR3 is TGTGCCAGCAGGGTTGCAGTTGGAAACACCATATATTTT.

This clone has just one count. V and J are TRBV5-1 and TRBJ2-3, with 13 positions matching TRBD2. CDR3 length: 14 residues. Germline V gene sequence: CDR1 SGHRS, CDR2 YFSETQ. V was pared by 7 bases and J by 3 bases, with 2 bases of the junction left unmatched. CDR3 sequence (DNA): TGCGCCAGCGGACTAGCGGGAGTTACAGATACGCAGTATTTT. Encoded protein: CASGLAGVTDTQYF.

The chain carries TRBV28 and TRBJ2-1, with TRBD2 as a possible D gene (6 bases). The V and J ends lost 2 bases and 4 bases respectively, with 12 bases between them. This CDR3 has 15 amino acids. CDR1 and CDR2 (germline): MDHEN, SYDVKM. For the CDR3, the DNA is TGTGCCAGCAGTTTACGGGGAGGCGAATACAATGAGCAGTTCTTC. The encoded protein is CASSLRGGEYNEQFF.

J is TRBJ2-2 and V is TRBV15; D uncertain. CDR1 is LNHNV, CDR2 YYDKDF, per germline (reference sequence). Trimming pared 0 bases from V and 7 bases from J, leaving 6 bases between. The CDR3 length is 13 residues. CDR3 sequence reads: CATSRDLGGELFF. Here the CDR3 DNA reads TGTGCCACCAGCAGAGATCTAGGCGGGGAGCTGTTTTTT.